This TCR beta chain appears in the sequencing data of a study of blood T cell repertoires in COVID-19. Study-wide background: Samples representing acute and convalescent COVID-19 were sourced from the United States, Italy and Spain. The cDNA or gDNA used as material had been derived from T cells, B-cell-depleted T cells, or PBMCs.

Methods used by the authors: Amplification with reference gene primers provided the estimates of nucleated cell counts. Clones were read by immunoSEQ multiplex PCR, and TCRdb kept only the in-frame ones, dropping some. That table supplies the V and J calls and clone size; D and trimming were determined from the DNA. The sample gives about 270,000 clones, just under 90% of which show up once; roughly 4% is in the top ten. Enrollees, about 18 to 95 years old, lived in 24 US areas. The CDR3 consists of 12 residues. Deletions cut 8 bases from V and 6 bases from J, with 14 bases between. Looked up from germline, CDR1 is SNHLY and CDR2 is FYNNEI.

The genes are TRBV2 and TRBJ2-7; tentatively, D is TRBD1 (6 bases). The sequenced material came from PBMCs or T cells enriched from blood (not recorded which). This receptor was identified in a woman in her thirties with acute COVID-19. This chain's CDR3 is CASADRPSEQYF. CDR3 DNA sequence: TGTGCCAGCGCCGACAGGCCTAGCGAGCAGTACTTC.